The rows below give T cell receptor beta chains drawn from one sample of a study of CD8 T cells in Susac syndrome. TCRdb called the immunoSEQ multiplex PCR reads again in MiXCR, with one record for every CDR3 protein. The table includes about 69,000 distinct CDR3 sequences, more than 85% detected once. The source material was CD8+ T cells from PBMCs. Receptor source: a human donor in good health. The CDR3 runs from the conserved cysteine through the conserved F or W. The order of the fields is V gene, J gene, clone size, D gene, CDR3 DNA, CDR3 protein. The D gene is left open where the match is weak. Clone size, where shown, is once, few, many, or a class for clones that have expanded.

V gene: TRBV6-2/TRBV6-3; J gene: TRBJ1-5; clone size: .; D gene: .; CDR3 DNA: TGTGCCAGCTTGGACGCTCAGGGCGGAGATCAGCCCCAGCATTTT; CDR3 protein: CASLDAQGGDQPQHF
V gene: TRBV5-4; J gene: TRBJ2-2; clone size: .; D gene: .; CDR3 DNA: TGTGCCAGCAGCTTGGCGGGCGCGGGTCTTGGCGGGGAGCTGTTTTTT; CDR3 protein: CASSLAGAGLGGELFF
V gene: TRBV28; J gene: TRBJ2-1; clone size: .; D gene: .; CDR3 DNA: TGTGCCACCCAACAGGTCCTCTTCTACAATGAGCAGTTCTTC; CDR3 protein: CATQQVLFYNEQFF
V gene: TRBV4-1; J gene: TRBJ1-2; clone size: .; D gene: TRBD1; CDR3 DNA: TGCGCCAGCAGCCTCCACAGGGGGCAGGCAGGGGGCTACACCTTC; CDR3 protein: CASSLHRGQAGGYTF
V gene: TRBV7-9; J gene: TRBJ1-2; clone size: .; D gene: TRBD1; CDR3 DNA: TGTGCCAGCAGCGGACAGGGAGGTAGCTATGGCTACACCTTC; CDR3 protein: CASSGQGGSYGYTF
V gene: TRBV29-1; J gene: TRBJ2-7; clone size: .; D gene: .; CDR3 DNA: TGCAGCGTTGAAGACAGGGTTGGGTACGAGCAGTACTTC; CDR3 protein: CSVEDRVGYEQYF
V gene: TRBV28; J gene: TRBJ1-2; clone size: .; D gene: .; CDR3 DNA: TGTGCCAGCAGTTTTGGCACCAACTATGGCTACACCTTC; CDR3 protein: CASSFGTNYGYTF
V gene: TRBV3-1; J gene: TRBJ2-3; clone size: .; D gene: .; CDR3 DNA: TGTGCCAGCAGCCAGCCAGTCGTAGAAGATACGCAGTATTTT; CDR3 protein: CASSQPVVEDTQYF
V gene: TRBV27; J gene: TRBJ1-2; clone size: .; D gene: TRBD1; CDR3 DNA: TGTGCCAGCAGTCTGAGACAGGGATATGGCTACACCTTC; CDR3 protein: CASSLRQGYGYTF
V gene: TRBV5-6; J gene: TRBJ2-3; clone size: .; D gene: .; CDR3 DNA: TGTGCCAGCAGCCAACCGGGAAGAGGGGATACGCAGTATTTT; CDR3 protein: CASSQPGRGDTQYF
V gene: TRBV6-5; J gene: TRBJ2-3; clone size: .; D gene: .; CDR3 DNA: TGTGCCAGCAAAGGGGTGGATACGCAGTATTTT; CDR3 protein: CASKGVDTQYF
V gene: TRBV6-1; J gene: TRBJ2-5; clone size: .; D gene: .; CDR3 DNA: TGTGCCACCAAGGGGCGAGGAGCAATCCCAAACCAAGAGACCCAGTACTTC; CDR3 protein: CATKGRGAIPNQETQYF
V gene: TRBV5-1; J gene: TRBJ2-5; clone size: .; D gene: TRBD2; CDR3 DNA: TGCGCCAGCAGCCCCCGGACTAGCTGGCAGACCCAGTACTTC; CDR3 protein: CASSPRTSWQTQYF
V gene: TRBV13; J gene: TRBJ2-5; clone size: .; D gene: .; CDR3 DNA: TGTGCCAGCAGCTTAGGACGTACTCAAGAGACCCAGTACTTC; CDR3 protein: CASSLGRTQETQYF
V gene: TRBV4-3; J gene: TRBJ2-2; clone size: .; D gene: .; CDR3 DNA: TGCGCCAGCAGCCAGGACTTTAGCCCTCTAACCGGGGAGCTGTTTTTT; CDR3 protein: CASSQDFSPLTGELFF
V gene: TRBV5-1; J gene: TRBJ1-1; clone size: .; D gene: .; CDR3 DNA: TGCGCCAGCAGCTTGTTTGTTGGGGACCTTCCCCCTGAAGCTTTCTTT; CDR3 protein: CASSLFVGDLPPEAFF
V gene: TRBV27; J gene: TRBJ1-2; clone size: .; D gene: .; CDR3 DNA: TGTGCCAGCAGTTTATCCGCGGGGCCCCGGGTCTATGGCTACACCTTC; CDR3 protein: CASSLSAGPRVYGYTF
V gene: TRBV20-1; J gene: TRBJ2-1; clone size: .; D gene: TRBD1; CDR3 DNA: TGCAGTGCTAGAGAACCGCAGGGGGCCTACAATGAGCAGTTCTTC; CDR3 protein: CSAREPQGAYNEQFF
V gene: TRBV6-5; J gene: TRBJ1-1; clone size: once; D gene: .; CDR3 DNA: TGTGCCAGCAGTTACACAGGTGAAGCTTTCTTT; CDR3 protein: CASSYTGEAFF
V gene: TRBV7-6; J gene: TRBJ2-1; clone size: .; D gene: TRBD1; CDR3 DNA: TGTGCCAGCAGTACTCCAGGGGGCGATTACGGTGAGCAGTTCTTC; CDR3 protein: CASSTPGGDYGEQFF
V gene: TRBV30; J gene: TRBJ1-1; clone size: .; D gene: .; CDR3 DNA: TGTGCCTGGAGCTTAAGAGGGGTCGCTGAAGCTTTCTTT; CDR3 protein: CAWSLRGVAEAFF
V gene: TRBV7-9; J gene: TRBJ2-1; clone size: .; D gene: .; CDR3 DNA: TGTGCCAGCAGCACTCCTCAGGGGTACAATGAGCAGTTCTTC; CDR3 protein: CASSTPQGYNEQFF
V gene: TRBV6-6; J gene: TRBJ2-7; clone size: .; D gene: .; CDR3 DNA: TGTGCCAGCAGTACCAAGGGTAAGGTCTACGAGCAGTACTTC; CDR3 protein: CASSTKGKVYEQYF
V gene: TRBV28; J gene: TRBJ1-6; clone size: .; D gene: .; CDR3 DNA: TGTGCCAGCAGTTTATTACAGAATTCACCCCTCCACTTT; CDR3 protein: CASSLLQNSPLHF
V gene: TRBV7-9; J gene: TRBJ1-4; clone size: .; D gene: .; CDR3 DNA: TGTGCCAGCAGCTTGTCTGAACTGGAGGAACTGTTTTTT; CDR3 protein: CASSLSELEELFF